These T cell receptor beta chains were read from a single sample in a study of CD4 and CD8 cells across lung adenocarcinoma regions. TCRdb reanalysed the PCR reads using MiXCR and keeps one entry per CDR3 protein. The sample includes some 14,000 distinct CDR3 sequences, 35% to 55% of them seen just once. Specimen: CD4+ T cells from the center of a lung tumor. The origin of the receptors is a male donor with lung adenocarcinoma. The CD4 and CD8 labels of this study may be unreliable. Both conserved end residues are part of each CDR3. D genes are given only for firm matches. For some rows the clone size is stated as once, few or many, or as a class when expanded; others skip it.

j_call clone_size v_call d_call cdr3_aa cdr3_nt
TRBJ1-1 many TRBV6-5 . CASSYSGMNTEAFF TGTGCCAGCAGTTACTCGGGGATGAACACTGAAGCTTTCTTT
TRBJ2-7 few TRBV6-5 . CASSYSGWGPEQYF TGTGCCAGCAGTTACTCAGGGTGGGGACCCGAGCAGTACTTC
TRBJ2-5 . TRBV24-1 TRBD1 CATSDPAGTVQETQYF TGTGCCACCAGCGACCCCGCCGGGACAGTACAAGAGACCCAGTACTTC
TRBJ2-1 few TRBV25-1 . CASAPWGNFEQFF TGTGCCAGCGCTCCGTGGGGGAACTTTGAGCAGTTCTTC
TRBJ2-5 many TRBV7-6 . CASSLGASVETQYF TGTGCCAGCAGCTTAGGCGCTAGCGTGGAGACCCAGTACTTC
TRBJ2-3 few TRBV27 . CASTPGEGSTDTQYF TGTGCCAGCACCCCCGGAGAGGGTAGCACAGATACGCAGTATTTT
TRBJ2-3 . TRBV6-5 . CARRLQSVITGTQFF TGTGCCCGCAGACTCCAGTCCGTGATCACAGGGACGCAGTTTTTT
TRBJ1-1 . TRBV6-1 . CASITSGQTEAFF TGTGCCAGCATCACATCAGGGCAGACTGAAGCTTTCTTT
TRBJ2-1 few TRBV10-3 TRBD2 CAISTSGNYNEQFF TGTGCCATCAGTACTAGCGGGAATTACAATGAGCAGTTCTTC
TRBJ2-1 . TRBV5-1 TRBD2 CASSFRTSNEQFF TGCGCCAGCAGCTTCCGGACTAGCAATGAGCAGTTCTTC
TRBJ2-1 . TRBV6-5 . CASSYRRNSYNEQFF TGTGCCAGCAGTTACCGGAGAAACTCCTACAATGAGCAGTTCTTC
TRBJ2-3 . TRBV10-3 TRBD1 CAISETGVAPDTQYF TGTGCCATCAGTGAGACAGGGGTAGCCCCAGATACGCAGTATTTT
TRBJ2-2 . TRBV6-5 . CASRLQSGIPGTLYF TGTGCCAGCAGACTCCAGTCTGGGATTCCCGGTACGCTGTATTTT
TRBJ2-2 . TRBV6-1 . CARSSGAVHTGTQFF TGTGCCAGGAGCTCCGGGGCTGTGCACACCGGGACGCAGTTTTTT
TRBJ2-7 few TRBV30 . CAWSVRASWGFTGSYEQYF TGTGCCTGGAGTGTGCGCGCGTCCTGGGGATTCACGGGCTCCTACGAGCAGTACTTC
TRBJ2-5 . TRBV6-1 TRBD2 CASSEALAGPQETQYF TGTGCCAGCAGTGAAGCGCTAGCGGGGCCCCAAGAGACCCAGTACTTC
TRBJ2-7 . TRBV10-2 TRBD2 CASLGGGSEQYF TGCGCCAGTCTGGGCGGGGGAAGCGAGCAGTACTTC
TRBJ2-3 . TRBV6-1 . CASNGGRAKDTQYF TGTGCCAGCAATGGGGGCCGCGCCAAAGATACGCAGTACTTT
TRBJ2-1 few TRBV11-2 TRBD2 CASSLVSGGVADEQFF TGTGCCAGCAGCTTAGTATCGGGAGGGGTCGCCGATGAGCAGTTCTTC
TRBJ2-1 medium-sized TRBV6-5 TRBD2 CASSLWASGNEQFF TGTGCCAGCAGTTTGTGGGCTAGCGGCAATGAGCAGTTCTTC
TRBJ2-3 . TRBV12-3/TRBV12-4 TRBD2 CASSGTSGSGNTDTQYF TGTGCCAGCAGTGGGACTAGCGGGAGTGGTAACACAGATACCCAGTATTTT
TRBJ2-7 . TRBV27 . CASGTGVRYTETQYF TGTGCCAGCGGGACGGGAGTCCGATACACAGAGACGCAGTACTTC
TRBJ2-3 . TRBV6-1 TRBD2 CGSGGTEQDTQYF TGTGGCAGCGGGGGGACAGAGCAAGATACCCAGTATTTT
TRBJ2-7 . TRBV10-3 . CATGQTDYEQYF TGTGCGACCGGGCAGACTGACTACGAGCAGTACTTC
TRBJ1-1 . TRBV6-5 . CASIFHGGDTEAFF TGTGCCAGCATTTTCCACGGCGGGGACACTGAAGCTTTCTTT
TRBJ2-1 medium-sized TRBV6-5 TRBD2 CASSNQRGRVGEQFF TGTGCCAGCAGTAATCAGCGGGGTAGAGTTGGGGAGCAGTTCTTC
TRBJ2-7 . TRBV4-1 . CASSQAGNIPYEQYF TGCGCCAGCAGCCAAGCCGGGAACATTCCCTACGAGCAGTACTTC
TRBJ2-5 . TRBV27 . CASCAGRVASDTDTQYF TGTGCCAGCTGTGCGGGCCGAGTAGCTTCTGACACAGATACCCAGTACTTC
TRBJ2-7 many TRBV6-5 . CASSYDGQPTYEQYF TGTGCCAGCAGTTACGATGGACAGCCAACCTACGAGCAGTACTTC
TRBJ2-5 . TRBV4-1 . CASSQAGVGGRDQETQYF TGCGCCAGCAGCCAAGCGGGGGTGGGGGGCCGCGACCAAGAGACCCAGTACTTC
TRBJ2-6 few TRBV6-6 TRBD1 CASSRAGTGGSGANVLTF TGTGCCAGCAGCAGAGCCGGGACAGGGGGCTCTGGGGCCAACGTCCTGACTTTC
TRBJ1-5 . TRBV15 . CATSRDRHYQPQHF TGTGCCACCAGCAGAGATCGGCATTATCAGCCCCAGCATTTT
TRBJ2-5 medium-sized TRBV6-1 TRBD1 CASSPSTGGTQYF TGTGCCAGCAGTCCAAGTACAGGGGGGACCCAGTACTTC
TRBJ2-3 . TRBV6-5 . CASSYSRDSKDIQYF TGTGCCAGCAGTTACTCTAGGGACTCCAAAGATATTCAGTATTTT
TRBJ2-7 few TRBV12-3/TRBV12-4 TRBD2 CASSYRSGSYEQYF TGTGCCAGCAGTTACCGTAGCGGGTCCTACGAGCAGTACTTC
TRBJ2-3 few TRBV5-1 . CASTEPGADTQYF TGCGCCAGCACCGAACCGGGGGCAGATACGCAGTATTTT
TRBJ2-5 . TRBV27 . CAGGTGGRDTETQYF TGTGCCGGGGGGACGGGGGGCCGAGACACAGAGACCCAGTACTTT
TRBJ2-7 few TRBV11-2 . CASSRPTLNEQYF TGTGCCAGCAGCCGTCCCACGCTCAACGAGCAGTACTTC
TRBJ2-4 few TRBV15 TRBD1 CATSREQGAAKNIQYF TGTGCCACCAGCAGGGAACAGGGGGCGGCCAAAAACATTCAGTACTTC
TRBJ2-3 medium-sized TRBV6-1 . CASSESKAGTDTQYF TGTGCCAGCAGCGAGTCTAAGGCAGGCACAGATACGCAGTATTTT
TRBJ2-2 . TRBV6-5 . CASRLQSVITGELFF TGTGCCAGCAGACTCCAGTCTGTAATTACCGGGGAGCTGTTTTTT
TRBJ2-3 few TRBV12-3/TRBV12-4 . CASSSSTDTQYF TGTGCCAGCAGTTCTAGCACAGATACGCAGTATTTT
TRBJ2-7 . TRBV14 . CASSQLTGYNEQYF TGTGCCAGCAGCCAACTTACAGGGTACAACGAGCAGTACTTC
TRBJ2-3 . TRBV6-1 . CASGGLDADTQYF TGTGCCAGCGGAGGGTTAGACGCAGATACGCAATATTTT
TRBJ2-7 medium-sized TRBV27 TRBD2 CASSPGTSGESSYEQYF TGTGCCAGCAGTCCCGGGACTAGCGGGGAAAGCTCCTACGAGCAGTACTTC
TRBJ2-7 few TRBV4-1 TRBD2 CASSLNPSGRPSSEQYF TGCGCCAGCAGTCTAAATCCCAGCGGGAGGCCTAGTAGCGAGCAGTACTTC
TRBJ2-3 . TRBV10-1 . CASSDPAGGGPDTQYF TGCGCCAGCAGTGACCCGGCGGGCGGGGGCCCAGATACGCAGTACTTT
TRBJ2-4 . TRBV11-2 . CASSLAGNHRDIQYF TGTGCCAGCAGCTTAGCGGGAAACCATCGTGACATTCAGTACTTC
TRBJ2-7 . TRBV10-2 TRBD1 CASKWDSYEQYF TGCGCCAGCAAGTGGGACAGCTACGAGCAGTACTTC
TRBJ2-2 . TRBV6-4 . CASSDGPAPTGELFF TGTGCCAGCAGTGACGGGCCTGCTCCCACCGGGGAGCTGTTTTTT
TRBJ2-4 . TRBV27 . CASSLMGTRAKNMQYF TGTGCCAGCAGTTTAATGGGGACGCGCGCCAAAAACATGCAGTACTTC
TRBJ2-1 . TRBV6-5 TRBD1 CASSSGRGRRYNEQFF TGTGCCAGCAGTTCGGGCAGGGGGCGAAGGTACAATGAGCAGTTCTTC
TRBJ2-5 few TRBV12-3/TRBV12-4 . CASSLGGAGQETQYF TGTGCCAGCAGTTTAGGCGGGGCAGGCCAAGAGACCCAGTACTTC
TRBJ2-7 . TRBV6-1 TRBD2 CASSEWLAAYKVQYF TGTGCCAGCAGTGAGTGGCTAGCGGCCTACAAGGTGCAGTACTTC
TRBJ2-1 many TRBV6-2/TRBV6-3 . CASRGLDYLNEQFF TGTGCCAGCAGAGGTCTGGACTACCTCAATGAGCAGTTCTTC
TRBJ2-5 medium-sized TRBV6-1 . CASSESQGWETQYF TGTGCCAGCAGTGAGTCTCAGGGGTGGGAGACCCAGTACTTC
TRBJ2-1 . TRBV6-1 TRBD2 CASSEWLAAYGEQFF TGTGCCAGCAGTGAATGGCTAGCGGCCTACGGGGAGCAGTTTTTC
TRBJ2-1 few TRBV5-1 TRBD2 CASSFATSGRANEQFF TGCGCCAGCAGCTTTGCGACTAGCGGGAGGGCCAATGAGCAGTTCTTC
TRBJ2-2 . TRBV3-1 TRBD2 CASSRYGTSGNTGELFF TGTGCCAGCAGTCGTTACGGGACTAGCGGAAACACCGGGGAGCTGTTTTTT